This T cell receptor beta chain was identified during a study of T-cell memory formation after mild COVID-19. Germline CDR1 and CDR2: DFQATT and SNEGSKA (reference sequence). The CDR3 loop spans 13 amino acids. At least ten counts were recorded for this clonotype. Germline and junction disagree at one end, which may indicate a read error. TCRdb reanalysed the 5' RACE reads using MiXCR and keeps one entry per CDR3 protein. This table has 25,000 to 35,000 distinct CDR3 sequences, around 21% appearing once. The chain has TRBV20-1 and TRBJ2-1; 9 bases align to TRBD2. The TCR sequence derives from an adult who had mild COVID-19 (a few samples of this study predate the infection). Cell type and time point are not known. Sample: PBMCs or a T cell subset sorted from them (not recorded which). The CDR3 DNA is TGCAGTCCTAGCGGGGACTCCTACAATGAGCAGTTCTTC. Its translation: CSPSGDSYNEQFF.